A selection of T cell receptor beta chains follows, all from one sample in a study of glioma-infiltrating T cells after dendritic cell vaccination. TCRdb keeps only in-frame clones here, not all; method: immunoSEQ multiplex PCR. The sample has 75,000 to 100,000 clones; around three quarters are singletons. Material: blood, obtained before dendritic cell vaccination. The receptors were sampled from a human donor with glioblastoma. Each CDR3 is given without its conserved first and last residue.

v_call,cdr3_aa
TRBV6-1,ASTLAGPYNEQF
TRBV7-9,ASSPTTGEFPEAF
TRBV27,ASRLGGGGQETQY
TRBV19,ASSTGSQGNQPQH
TRBV2,ASSEGQADNQPQH
TRBV4-2,ASSPPEVPRAAF
TRBV5-8,ASSWKGQRNNEQF
TRBV7-9,ASSLFEGAHSPLH
TRBV6-5,ASSEGQGDGYT
TRBV5-1,ASSSGLTLYNEQF
TRBV28,ASSFGLGGKLGTDTQY
TRBV19,ASSMELGVGNEKLF
TRBV5-1,ASSLGQGATSEAF
TRBV27,ASRFQTGGGEQY
TRBV19,ATSGRSGNTIY
TRBV5-5,ASTPRTATNEKLF
TRBV4-1,ASSQGNGGVEQY
TRBV5-1,ASSLNLEGQY
TRBV15,ATSRDRDREKLF
TRBV7-8,ASSKVRPGEIGEQY
TRBV21-1,ASSKANPRQGLNYGYT
TRBV7-7,ASSWGLCEITDTQY
TRBV5-1,ASSSPGTSIGELF
TRBV2,ASSDTRTVNTEAF
TRBV25-1,ASSFRGANEKLF
TRBV5-1,ASSSQTTTSGKGYEQY
TRBV7-2,ASSLGGLKGDQETQY